This TCR beta chain was observed in a study of T-cell memory formation after mild COVID-19. About the study: In these data, TCR clusters were largely donor specific. Study findings and constraints: Clones that contracted from day 15 to 85 had balanced CD4/CD8; later expanders were CD4+ biased. Of the contracting clones, CD4+ ones lay mainly in CM and EM, and CD8+ ones in EMRA.

The ends were cut back, 3 bases at V and 6 bases at J, with 6 bases in the middle. The CDR3 is 11 amino acids. Germline V CDR1 and CDR2: SQVTM, ANQGSEA. On this clonotype itself: The target antigen is unknown.

Constant-segment primers served in 5'RACE that generated TCR alpha and TCR beta cDNA libraries bearing sample barcodes and UMIs. TCRdb analysed the 5' RACE reads with MiXCR anew, one entry per CDR3 protein. The table lists about 110,000 distinct CDR3 sequences, about 18% of them singletons. The receptor was isolated from a man aged 18 to 29 who had mild COVID-19 (a few samples of this study predate the infection). Cell type and time point are not known. The chain employs TRBV29-1 and TRBJ2-4; perhaps D is TRBD1 or TRBD2 (5 bases each). Sequenced material: PBMCs or a T cell subset sorted from them (not recorded which). CDR3 sequence (DNA): TGCAGCGTTGATGGGGGAAACATTCAGTACTTC. The encoded protein is CSVDGGNIQYF. The whole variable domain, remainder taken from reference TRBV29-1 and TRBJ2-4, is SAVISQKPSRDICQRGTSLTIQCQVDSQVTMMFWYRQQPGQSLTLIATANQGSEATYESGFVIDKFPISRPNLTFSTLTVSNMSPEDSSIYLCSVDGGNIQYFGAGTRLSVL.